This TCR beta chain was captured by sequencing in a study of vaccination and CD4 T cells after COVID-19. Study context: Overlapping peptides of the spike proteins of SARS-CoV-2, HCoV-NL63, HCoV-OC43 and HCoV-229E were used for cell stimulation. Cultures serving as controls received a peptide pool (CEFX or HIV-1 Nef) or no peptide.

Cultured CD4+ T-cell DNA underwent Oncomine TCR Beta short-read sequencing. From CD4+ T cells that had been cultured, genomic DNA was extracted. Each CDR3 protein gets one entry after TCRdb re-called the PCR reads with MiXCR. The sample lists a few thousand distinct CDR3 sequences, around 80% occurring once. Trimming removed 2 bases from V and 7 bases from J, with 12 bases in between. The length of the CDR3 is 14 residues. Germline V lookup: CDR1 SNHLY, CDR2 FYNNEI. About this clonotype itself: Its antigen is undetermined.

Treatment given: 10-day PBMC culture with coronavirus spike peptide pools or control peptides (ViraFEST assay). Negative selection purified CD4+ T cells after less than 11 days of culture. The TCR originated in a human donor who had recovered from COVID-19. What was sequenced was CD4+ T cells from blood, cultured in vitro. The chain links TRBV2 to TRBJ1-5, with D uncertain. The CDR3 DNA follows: TGTGCCAGCAGTGAATATTCCCCGGTCCAGCCCCAGCATTTT. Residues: CASSEYSPVQPQHF.